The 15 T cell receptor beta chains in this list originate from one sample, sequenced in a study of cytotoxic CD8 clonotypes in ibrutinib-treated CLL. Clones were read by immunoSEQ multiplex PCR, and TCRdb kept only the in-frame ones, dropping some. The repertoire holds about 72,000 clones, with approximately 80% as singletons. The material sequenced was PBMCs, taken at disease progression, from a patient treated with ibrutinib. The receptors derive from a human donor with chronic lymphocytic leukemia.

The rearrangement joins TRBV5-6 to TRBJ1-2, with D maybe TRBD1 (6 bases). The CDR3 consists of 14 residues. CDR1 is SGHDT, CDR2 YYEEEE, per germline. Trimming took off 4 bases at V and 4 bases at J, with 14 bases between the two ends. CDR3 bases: TGTGCCAGCAGCGGACCGGGACATTTCTATGGCTACACCTTC. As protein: CASSGPGHFYGYTF.

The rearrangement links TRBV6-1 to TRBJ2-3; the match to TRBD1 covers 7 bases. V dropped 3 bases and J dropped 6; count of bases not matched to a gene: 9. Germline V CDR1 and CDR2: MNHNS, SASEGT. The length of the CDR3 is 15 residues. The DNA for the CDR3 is TGTGCCAGCAGTGAGGAGACAGGGTGGTCTGATACGCAGTATTTT. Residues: CASSEETGWSDTQYF.

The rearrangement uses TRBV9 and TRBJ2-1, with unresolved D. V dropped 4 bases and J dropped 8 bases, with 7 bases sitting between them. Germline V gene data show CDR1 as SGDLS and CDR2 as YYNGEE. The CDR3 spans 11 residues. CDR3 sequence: CASSLSDEQFF. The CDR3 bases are TGTGCCAGCAGCCTTAGTGATGAGCAGTTCTTC.

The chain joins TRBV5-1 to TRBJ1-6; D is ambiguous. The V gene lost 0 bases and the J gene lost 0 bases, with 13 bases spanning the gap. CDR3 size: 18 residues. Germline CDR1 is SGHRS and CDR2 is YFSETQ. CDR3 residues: CASSLGVGMSSYNSPLHF. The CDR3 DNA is TGCGCCAGCAGCTTGGGAGTAGGGATGAGCTCCTATAATTCACCCCTCCACTTT. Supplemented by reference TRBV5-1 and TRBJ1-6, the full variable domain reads KAGVTQTPRYLIKTRGQQVTLSCSPISGHRSVSWYQQTPGQGLQFLFEYFSETQRNKGNFPGRFSGRQFSNSRSEMNVSTLELGDSALYLCASSLGVGMSSYNSPLHFGNGTRLTVT.

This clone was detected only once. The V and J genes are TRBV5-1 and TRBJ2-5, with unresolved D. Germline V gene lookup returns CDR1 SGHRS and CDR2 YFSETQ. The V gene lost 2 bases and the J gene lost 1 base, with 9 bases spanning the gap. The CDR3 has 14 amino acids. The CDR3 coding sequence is TGCGCCAGCAGCTTTGAAGGGCGCCAAGAGACCCAGTACTTC. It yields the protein CASSFEGRQETQYF.

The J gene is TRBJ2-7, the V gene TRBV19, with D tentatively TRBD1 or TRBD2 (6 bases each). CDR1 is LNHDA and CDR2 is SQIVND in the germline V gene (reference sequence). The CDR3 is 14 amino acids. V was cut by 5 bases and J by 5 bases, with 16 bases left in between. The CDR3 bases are TGTGCCAGTAGTCTGACCGGGGGCGGAGACGAGCAGTACTTC. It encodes CASSLTGGGDEQYF.

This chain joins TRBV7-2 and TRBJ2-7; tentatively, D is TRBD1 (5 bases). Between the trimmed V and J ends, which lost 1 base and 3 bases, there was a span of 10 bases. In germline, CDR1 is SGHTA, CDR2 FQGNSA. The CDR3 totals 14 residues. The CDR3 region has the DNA TGTGCCAGCAGCTTAGTTAAGGGGCTCTACGAGCAGTACTTC. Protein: CASSLVKGLYEQYF.

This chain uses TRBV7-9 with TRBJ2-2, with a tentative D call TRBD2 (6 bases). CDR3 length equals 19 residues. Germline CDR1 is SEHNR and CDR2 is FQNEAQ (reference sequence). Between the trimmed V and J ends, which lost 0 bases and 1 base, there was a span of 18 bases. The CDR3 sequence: CASSLATAGLLMNTGELFF. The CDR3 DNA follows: TGTGCCAGCAGCTTAGCCACAGCGGGCCTCTTAATGAACACCGGGGAGCTGTTTTTT.

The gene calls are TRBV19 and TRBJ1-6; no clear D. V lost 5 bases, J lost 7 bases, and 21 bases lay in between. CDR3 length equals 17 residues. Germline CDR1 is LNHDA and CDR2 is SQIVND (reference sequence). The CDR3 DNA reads TGTGCCAGTAGTCCGTCGTCGACGGTGCGAGGGAATTCACCCCTCCACTTT. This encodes CASSPSSTVRGNSPLHF.

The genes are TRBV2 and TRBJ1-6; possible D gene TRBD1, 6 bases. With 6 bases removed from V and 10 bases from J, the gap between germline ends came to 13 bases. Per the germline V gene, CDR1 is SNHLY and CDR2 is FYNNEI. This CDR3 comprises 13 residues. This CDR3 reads CASSRDTVSPLHF. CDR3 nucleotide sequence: TGTGCCAGCAGCAGGGACACGGTATCACCCCTCCACTTT.

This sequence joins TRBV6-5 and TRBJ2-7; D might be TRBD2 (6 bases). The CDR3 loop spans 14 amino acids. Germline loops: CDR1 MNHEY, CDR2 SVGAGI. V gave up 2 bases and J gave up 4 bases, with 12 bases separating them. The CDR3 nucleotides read TGTGCCAGCAGTTACGGGACTGTCCAATACGAGCAGTACTTC. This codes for CASSYGTVQYEQYF.

CDR3 loop: CASSYSMFRTYNEQFF. The CDR3 DNA sequence: TGTGCCAGCAGTTACTCGATGTTTAGAACCTACAATGAGCAGTTCTTC. The V call is TRBV6-6, the J call TRBJ2-1; unclear D gene. Per the germline V gene, CDR1 is MNHNY and CDR2 is SVGAGI (reference sequence). Trimming removed 0 bases from V and 2 bases from J, with 11 bases in between. This CDR3 contains 16 residues.

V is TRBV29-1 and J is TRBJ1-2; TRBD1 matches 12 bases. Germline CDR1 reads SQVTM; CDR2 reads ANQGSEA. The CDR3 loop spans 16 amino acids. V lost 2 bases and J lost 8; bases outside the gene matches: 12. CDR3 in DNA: TGCAGCGTTGAAAGGGGACAGGGGGCGACGTCTCGAGGCTACACCTTC. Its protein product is CSVERGQGATSRGYTF.

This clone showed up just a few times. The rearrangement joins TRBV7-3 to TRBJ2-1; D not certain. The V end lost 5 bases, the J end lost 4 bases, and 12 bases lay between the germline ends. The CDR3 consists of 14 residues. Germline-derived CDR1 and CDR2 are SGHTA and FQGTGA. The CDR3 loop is CASSLATEYNEQFF. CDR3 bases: TGTGCCAGCAGCCTGGCCACCGAGTACAATGAGCAGTTCTTC. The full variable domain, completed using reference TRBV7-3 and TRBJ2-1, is GAGVSQTPSNKVTEKGKYVELRCDPISGHTALYWYRQSLGQGPEFLIYFQGTGAADDSGLPNDRFFAVRPEGSVSTLKIQRTERGDSAVYLCASSLATEYNEQFFGPGTRLTVL.

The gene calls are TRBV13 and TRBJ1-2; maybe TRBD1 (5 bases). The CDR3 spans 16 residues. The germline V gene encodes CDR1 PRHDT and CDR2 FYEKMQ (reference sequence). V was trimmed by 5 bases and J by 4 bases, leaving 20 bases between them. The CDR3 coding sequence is TGTGCCAGCAGCACCGGGGGGGTGCGCTACCCCTATGGCTACACCTTC. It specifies CASSTGGVRYPYGYTF.